The text below deals with one T cell receptor (beta chain). Its antigen remains unknown. These data are taken from a study of OX40 agonist ivuxolimab in advanced cancers. Overall study: Patients were infused with ivuxolimab every 2 weeks at 0.01 to 10 mg/kg. Checkpoint inhibitors had been given previously to about 40% of patients.

Points from the study as a whole: Among the lowest levels of clonal expansion were found in partial responders at 0.1-3.0 mg/kg. Expanded peripheral T cell antigen specificity was not determined.

Profiled with immunoSEQ multiplex PCR; TCRdb holds only in-frame clones, not every one. Of more than 85,000 clones listed, 87% are singletons. Germline V gene data show CDR1 as SGHRS and CDR2 as YFSETQ. There are 13 residues in the CDR3. V shed 4 bases and J shed 5 bases, with 12 bases lying between them. This rearrangement joins TRBV5-1 to TRBJ2-5; D possibly corresponds to TRBD2 (6 bases). The source is an adult with an advanced solid tumor such as melanoma, head and neck, liver or kidney cancer. Material: CD4+ or CD8+ T cells sorted from blood, obtained in a trial of the OX40 agonist ivuxolimab. Here the CDR3 DNA reads TGCGCCAGCAGCGGGGGGTCAGGGGAGACCCAGTACTTC. Amino acids: CASSGGSGETQYF.